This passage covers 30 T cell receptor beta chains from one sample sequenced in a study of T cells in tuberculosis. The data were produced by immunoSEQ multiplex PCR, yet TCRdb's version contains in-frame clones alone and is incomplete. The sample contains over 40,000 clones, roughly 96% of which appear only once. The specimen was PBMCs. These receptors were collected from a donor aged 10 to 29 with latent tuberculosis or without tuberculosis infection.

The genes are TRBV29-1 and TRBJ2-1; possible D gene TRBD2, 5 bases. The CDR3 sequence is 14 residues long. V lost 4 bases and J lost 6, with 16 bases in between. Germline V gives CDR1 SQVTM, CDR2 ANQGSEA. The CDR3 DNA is TGCAGCGTTGTGGACCGCGGGCCCCCCAATGAGCAGTTCTTC. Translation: CSVVDRGPPNEQFF.

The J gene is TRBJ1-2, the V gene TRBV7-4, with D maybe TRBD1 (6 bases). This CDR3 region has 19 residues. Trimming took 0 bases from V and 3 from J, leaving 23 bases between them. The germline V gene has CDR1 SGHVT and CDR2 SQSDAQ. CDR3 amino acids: CASSLAFQISGTPHYGYTF. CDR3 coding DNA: TGTGCCAGCAGCTTAGCATTTCAGATTTCAGGGACACCACACTATGGCTACACCTTC.

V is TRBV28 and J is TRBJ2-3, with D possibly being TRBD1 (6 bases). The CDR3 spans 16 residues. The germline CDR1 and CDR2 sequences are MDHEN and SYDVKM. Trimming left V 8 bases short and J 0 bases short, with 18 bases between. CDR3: CASVSKGVGSTDTQYF. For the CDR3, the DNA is TGTGCCAGCGTCTCAAAGGGGGTAGGCAGCACAGATACGCAGTATTTT.

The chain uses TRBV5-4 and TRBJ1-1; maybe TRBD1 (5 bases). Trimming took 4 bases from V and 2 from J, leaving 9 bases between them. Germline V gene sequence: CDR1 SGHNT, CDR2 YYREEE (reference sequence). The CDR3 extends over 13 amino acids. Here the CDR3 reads CASSLDTNTEAFF. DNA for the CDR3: TGTGCCAGCAGCCTGGACACAAACACTGAAGCTTTCTTT.

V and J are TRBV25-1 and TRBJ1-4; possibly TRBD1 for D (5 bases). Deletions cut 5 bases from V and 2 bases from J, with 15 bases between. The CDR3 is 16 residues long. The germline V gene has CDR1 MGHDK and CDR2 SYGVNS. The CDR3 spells CASSPQGTQTNEKLFF. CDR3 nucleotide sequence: TGTGCCAGCAGTCCTCAGGGTACCCAGACTAATGAAAAACTGTTTTTT. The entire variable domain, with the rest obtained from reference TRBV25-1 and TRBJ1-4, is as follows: EADIYQTPRYLVIGTGKKITLECSQTMGHDKMYWYQQDPGMELHLIHYSYGVNSTEKGDLSSESTVSRIRTEHFPLTLESARPSHTSQYLCASSPQGTQTNEKLFFGSGTQLSVL.

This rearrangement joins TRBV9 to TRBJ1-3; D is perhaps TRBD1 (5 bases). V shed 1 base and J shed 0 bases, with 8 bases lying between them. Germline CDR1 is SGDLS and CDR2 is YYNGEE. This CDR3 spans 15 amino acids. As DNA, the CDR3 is TGTGCCAGCAGCGTACAGGGTTTCTCTGGAAACACCATATATTTT. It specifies CASSVQGFSGNTIYF.

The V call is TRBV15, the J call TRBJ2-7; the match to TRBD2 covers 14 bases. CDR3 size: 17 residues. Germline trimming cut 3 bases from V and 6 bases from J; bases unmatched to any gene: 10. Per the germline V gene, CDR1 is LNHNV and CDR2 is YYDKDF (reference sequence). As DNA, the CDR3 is TGTGCCACCAGCAGGGTTCTTGGGACTAGCGGGAGCTCCGAGCAGTACTTC. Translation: CATSRVLGTSGSSEQYF. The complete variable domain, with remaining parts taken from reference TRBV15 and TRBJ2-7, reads DAMVIQNPRYQVTQFGKPVTLSCSQTLNHNVMYWYQQKSSQAPKLLFHYYDKDFNNEADTPDNFQSRRPNTSFCFLDIRSPGLGDTAMYLCATSRVLGTSGSSEQYFGPGTRLTVT.

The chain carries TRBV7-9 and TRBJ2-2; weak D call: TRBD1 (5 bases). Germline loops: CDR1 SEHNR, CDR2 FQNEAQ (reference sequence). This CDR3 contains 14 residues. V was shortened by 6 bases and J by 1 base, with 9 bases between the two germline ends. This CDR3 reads CASRRGQNTGELFF. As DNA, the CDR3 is TGTGCCAGCAGACGCGGACAGAACACCGGGGAGCTGTTTTTT.

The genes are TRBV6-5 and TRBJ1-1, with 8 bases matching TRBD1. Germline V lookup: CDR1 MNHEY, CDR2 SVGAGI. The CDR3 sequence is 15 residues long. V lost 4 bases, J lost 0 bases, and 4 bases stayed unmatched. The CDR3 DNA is TGTGCCAGCAGTTTCAGGGGGCCGATGAACACTGAAGCTTTCTTT. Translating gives CASSFRGPMNTEAFF.

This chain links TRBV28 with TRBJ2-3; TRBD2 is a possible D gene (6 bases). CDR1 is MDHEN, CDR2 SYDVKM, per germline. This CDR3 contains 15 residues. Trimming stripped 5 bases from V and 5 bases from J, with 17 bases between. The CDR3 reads CASSGGAKPGDTQYF. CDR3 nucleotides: TGTGCCAGCAGTGGAGGGGCCAAACCTGGAGATACGCAGTATTTT. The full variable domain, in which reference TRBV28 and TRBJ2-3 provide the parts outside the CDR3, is DVKVTQSSRYLVKRTGEKVFLECVQDMDHENMFWYRQDPGLGLRLIYFSYDVKMKEKGDIPEGYSVSREKKERFSLILESASTNQTSMYLCASSGGAKPGDTQYFGPGTRLTVL.

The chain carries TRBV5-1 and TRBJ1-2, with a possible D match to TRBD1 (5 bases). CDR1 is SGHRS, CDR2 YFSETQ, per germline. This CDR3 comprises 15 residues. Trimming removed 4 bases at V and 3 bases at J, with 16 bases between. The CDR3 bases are TGCGCCAGCAGCGCTCGGACTGGAGGGGACTATGGCTACACCTTC. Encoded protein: CASSARTGGDYGYTF.

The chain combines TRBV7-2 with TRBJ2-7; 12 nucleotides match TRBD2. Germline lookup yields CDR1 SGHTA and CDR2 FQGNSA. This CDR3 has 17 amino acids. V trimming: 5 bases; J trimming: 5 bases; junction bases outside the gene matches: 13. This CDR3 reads CASSQGTSGQLKNEQYF. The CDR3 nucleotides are TGTGCCAGCAGCCAGGGGACTAGCGGGCAGCTCAAGAACGAGCAGTACTTC.

Here the CDR3 reads CASRAGQGTYYGYTF. The DNA for the CDR3 is TGTGCCAGCAGGGCGGGACAGGGGACATACTATGGCTACACCTTC. The chain couples TRBV6-1 to TRBJ1-2, with 10 bases identical to TRBD1. Germline values: CDR1 MNHNS, CDR2 SASEGT. The CDR3 runs 15 residues. V gave up 6 bases and J gave up 3 bases; unmatched junction bases: 7.

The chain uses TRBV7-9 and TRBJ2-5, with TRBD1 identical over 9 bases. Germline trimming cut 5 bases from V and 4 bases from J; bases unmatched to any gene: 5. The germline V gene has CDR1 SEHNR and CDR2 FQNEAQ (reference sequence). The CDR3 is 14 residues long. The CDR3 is CASSIDRGRETQYF. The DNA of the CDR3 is TGTGCCAGCAGCATCGACAGGGGGAGAGAGACCCAGTACTTC.

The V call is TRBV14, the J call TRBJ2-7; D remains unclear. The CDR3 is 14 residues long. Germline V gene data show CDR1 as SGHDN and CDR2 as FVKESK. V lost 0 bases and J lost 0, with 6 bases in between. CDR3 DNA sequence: TGTGCCAGCAGCCAAGAGACAAACTCCTACGAGCAGTACTTC. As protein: CASSQETNSYEQYF.

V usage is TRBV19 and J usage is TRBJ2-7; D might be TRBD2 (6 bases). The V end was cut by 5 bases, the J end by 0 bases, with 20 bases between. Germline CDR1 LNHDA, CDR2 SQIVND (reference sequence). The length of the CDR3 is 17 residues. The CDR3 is CASSASLAVMGSYEQYF. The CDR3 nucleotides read TGTGCCAGTAGTGCGTCATTAGCGGTAATGGGCTCCTACGAGCAGTACTTC.

CDR3 amino acids: CASSSTGTYEQYF. CDR3 nucleotides: TGTGCCAGCAGCTCAACCGGGACCTACGAGCAGTACTTC. The chain has TRBV7-2 and TRBJ2-7, with D maybe TRBD2 (5 bases). Germline V gene sequence: CDR1 SGHTA, CDR2 FQGNSA. Between the trimmed V and J ends, which lost 4 bases and 2 bases, there was a span of 9 bases. The CDR3 spans 13 residues.

For the CDR3, the DNA is TGTGCCAGCTCACCAAGGAGCCAGGGCCACAATGAGCAGTTCTTC. Translating gives CASSPRSQGHNEQFF. The chain employs TRBV18 and TRBJ2-1, with D perhaps TRBD1 (5 bases). CDR3 size: 15 residues. Germline V lookup: CDR1 KGHSH, CDR2 LQKENI. V was trimmed by 2 bases and J by 5 bases, leaving 13 bases between them.

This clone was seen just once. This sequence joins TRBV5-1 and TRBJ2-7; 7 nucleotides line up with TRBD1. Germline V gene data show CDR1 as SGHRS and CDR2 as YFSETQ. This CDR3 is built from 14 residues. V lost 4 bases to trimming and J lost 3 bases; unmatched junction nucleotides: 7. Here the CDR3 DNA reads TGCGCCAGCAGCAAAGGGACAGCGGTCTACGAGCAGTACTTC. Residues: CASSKGTAVYEQYF.

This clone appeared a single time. The CDR3 DNA reads as TGTGCCAGCAGAGCCCCGGTCAGGAAGACCCAGTACTTC. Translating it yields CASRAPVRKTQYF. V usage is TRBV28 and J usage is TRBJ2-5; unclear D gene. This CDR3 is built from 13 residues. In germline, CDR1 is MDHEN, CDR2 SYDVKM. V was cut by 6 bases and J by 6 bases, with 14 bases left in between.

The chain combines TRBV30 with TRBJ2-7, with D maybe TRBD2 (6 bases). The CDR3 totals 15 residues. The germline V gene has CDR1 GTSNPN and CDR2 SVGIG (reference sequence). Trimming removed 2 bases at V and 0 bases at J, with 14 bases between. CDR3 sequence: CAWSPDGGSSYEQYF. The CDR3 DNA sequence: TGTGCCTGGAGTCCCGACGGGGGATCCTCCTACGAGCAGTACTTC.

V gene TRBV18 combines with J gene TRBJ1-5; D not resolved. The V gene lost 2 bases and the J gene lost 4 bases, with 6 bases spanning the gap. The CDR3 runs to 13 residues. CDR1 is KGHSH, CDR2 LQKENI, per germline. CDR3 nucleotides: TGTGCCAGCTCACCAAATATTAATCAGCCCCAGCATTTT. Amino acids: CASSPNINQPQHF.

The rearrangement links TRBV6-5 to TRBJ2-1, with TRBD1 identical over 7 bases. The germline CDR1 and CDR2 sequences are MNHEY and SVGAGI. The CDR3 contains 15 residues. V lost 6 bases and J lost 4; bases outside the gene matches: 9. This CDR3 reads CASRLGQEPYNEQFF. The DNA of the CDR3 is TGTGCCAGCAGACTCGGACAGGAACCTTACAATGAGCAGTTCTTC.

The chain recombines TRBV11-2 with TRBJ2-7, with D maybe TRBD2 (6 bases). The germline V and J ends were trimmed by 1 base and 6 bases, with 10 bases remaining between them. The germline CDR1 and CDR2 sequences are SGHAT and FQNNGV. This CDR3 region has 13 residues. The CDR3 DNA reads TGTGCCAGCAGCTTAGGCACGGAGGGCGAGCAGTACTTC. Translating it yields CASSLGTEGEQYF.

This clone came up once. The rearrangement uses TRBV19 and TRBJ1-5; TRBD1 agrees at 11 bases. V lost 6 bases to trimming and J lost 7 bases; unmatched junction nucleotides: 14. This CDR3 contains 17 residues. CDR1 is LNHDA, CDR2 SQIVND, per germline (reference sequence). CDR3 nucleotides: TGTGCCAGTAGGACTACATCCCGGGACAGGGGGTGGCAGCCCCAGCATTTT. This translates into CASRTTSRDRGWQPQHF. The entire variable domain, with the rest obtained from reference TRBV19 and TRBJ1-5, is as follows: DGGITQSPKYLFRKEGQNVTLSCEQNLNHDAMYWYRQDPGQGLRLIYYSQIVNDFQKGDIAEGYSVSREKKESFPLTVTSAQKNPTAFYLCASRTTSRDRGWQPQHFGDGTRLSIL.

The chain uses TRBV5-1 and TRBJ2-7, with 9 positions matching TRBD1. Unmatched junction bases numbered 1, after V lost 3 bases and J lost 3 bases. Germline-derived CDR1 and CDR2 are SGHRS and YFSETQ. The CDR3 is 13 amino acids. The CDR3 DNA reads TGCGCCAGCAGCTCGACAGGGGGCTACGAGCAGTACTTC. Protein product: CASSSTGGYEQYF.

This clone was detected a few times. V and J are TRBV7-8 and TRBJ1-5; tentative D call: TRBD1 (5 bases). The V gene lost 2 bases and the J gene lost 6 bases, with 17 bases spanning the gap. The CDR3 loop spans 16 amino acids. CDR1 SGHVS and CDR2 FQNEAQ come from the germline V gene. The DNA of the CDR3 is TGTGCCAGCAGCTTATTTGACAGAACTCCGGGTCAGCCCCAGCATTTT. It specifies CASSLFDRTPGQPQHF.

The DNA for the CDR3 is TGTGCCTGGAGTGTATATACGGGACATAGCAATCAGCCCCAGCATTTT. This gives the protein CAWSVYTGHSNQPQHF. The chain recombines TRBV30 with TRBJ1-5; tentatively, D is TRBD1 (6 bases). CDR1 is GTSNPN and CDR2 is SVGIG in the germline V gene (reference sequence). The CDR3 has 16 residues. The V end was cut by 0 bases, the J end by 0 bases, with 12 bases between. The full variable domain, completed using reference TRBV30 and TRBJ1-5, is SQTIHQWPATLVQPVGSPLSLECTVEGTSNPNLYWYRQAAGRGLQLLFYSVGIGQISSEVPQNLSASRPQDRQFILSSKKLLLSDSGFYLCAWSVYTGHSNQPQHFGDGTRLSIL.

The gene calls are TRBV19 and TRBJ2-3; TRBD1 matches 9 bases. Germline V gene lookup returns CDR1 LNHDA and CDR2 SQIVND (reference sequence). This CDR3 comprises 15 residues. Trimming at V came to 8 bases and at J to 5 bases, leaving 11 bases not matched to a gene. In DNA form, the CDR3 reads TGTGCCAGTCGAAACAGGGGGCTCGTCGGAGATACGCAGTATTTT. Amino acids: CASRNRGLVGDTQYF.

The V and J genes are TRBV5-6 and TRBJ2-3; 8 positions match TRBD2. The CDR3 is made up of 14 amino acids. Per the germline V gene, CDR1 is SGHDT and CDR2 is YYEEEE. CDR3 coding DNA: TGTGCTTCGCTGCGGGGGGCATTCACAGATACGCAGTATTTT. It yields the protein CASLRGAFTDTQYF.